The 26 T cell receptor beta chains below all came from one sample that was sequenced in a study of T cell repertoires in cytomegalovirus infection. MiXCR was run by TCRdb on the reads, yielding one entry per CDR3 protein. Among around 330,000 distinct CDR3 sequences, roughly a sixth were seen once, and the ten largest hold 12%. The sequencing sample was made of PBMCs. These receptors all stem from a human donor in good health (CMV status not recorded). Some clones in this sample may be carry-over from other donors' samples.

Ten or more counts support this clonotype. This chain joins TRBV2 and TRBJ2-2, with TRBD2 matching over 9 bases. After removal of 6 bases from V and 6 bases from J, the junction contained 8 bases not matched to a gene. The CDR3 runs to 15 residues. The germline CDR1 and CDR2 sequences are SNHLY and FYNNEI. CDR3 nucleotides: TGTGCCAGCAGCGGTCCCAGCGGGGGGTCCGGGGAGCTGTTTTTT. Its protein product is CASSGPSGGSGELFF.

J is TRBJ1-3 and V is TRBV12-3 or TRBV12-4; no firm D call. V dropped 2 bases and J dropped 0 bases, with 2 bases sitting between them. The CDR3 is made up of 13 amino acids. Here the CDR3 reads CASSLYSGNTIYF. CDR3 sequence (DNA): TGTGCCAGCAGTTTATACTCTGGAAACACCATATATTTT.

In its sample, this clonotype was seen many times. DNA for the CDR3: TGTGCCAGCAGCTTGGGGGGGGAGTCCTACGAGCAGTACTTC. Its translation is CASSLGGESYEQYF. The chain recombines TRBV7-2 with TRBJ2-7; 7 positions agree with TRBD2. V shed 3 bases and J 1 base; nucleotides not matched to a gene: 3. From germline, CDR1 is SGHTA and CDR2 FQGNSA. There are 14 residues in the CDR3. The complete variable domain, with remaining parts taken from reference TRBV7-2 and TRBJ2-7, reads GAGVSQSPSNKVTEKGKDVELRCDPISGHTALYWYRQSLGQGLEFLIYFQGNSAPDKSGLPSDRFSAERTGGSVSTLTIQRTQQEDSAVYLCASSLGGESYEQYFGPGTRLTVT.

V usage is TRBV4-1 and J usage is TRBJ2-1, with 8 bases that match TRBD2. The CDR3 runs to 14 residues. The J segment lost 9 bases and the V segment lost 0 bases, leaving 4 bases of the junction unmatched. From germline, CDR1 is MGHRA and CDR2 YSYEKL. The CDR3 bases are TGCGCCAGCAGCCAAGATCGGGCGGGGGGTGAGCAGTTCTTC. Its translation is CASSQDRAGGEQFF.

This chain connects TRBV3-1 to TRBJ1-5; D is undetermined. Trimming took 5 bases from V and 3 from J, leaving 5 bases between them. Germline loops: CDR1 LGHDT, CDR2 YNNKEL (reference sequence). The CDR3 covers 12 residues. The DNA for the CDR3 is TGTGCCAGCAGCTGGGACAATCAGCCCCAGCATTTT. Protein sequence: CASSWDNQPQHF. Supplemented by reference TRBV3-1 and TRBJ1-5, the full variable domain reads DTAVSQTPKYLVTQMGNDKSIKCEQNLGHDTMYWYKQDSKKFLKIMFSYNNKELIINETVPNRFSPKSPDKAHLNLHINSLELGDSAVYFCASSWDNQPQHFGDGTRLSIL.

DNA for the CDR3: TGCAGTGCTAAAACCACCAGGACTAGCACAGATACGCAGTATTTT. Protein sequence: CSAKTTRTSTDTQYF. The chain combines TRBV20-1 with TRBJ2-3; D possibly corresponds to TRBD2 (5 bases). The V gene lost 4 bases and the J gene lost 0 bases, with 14 bases spanning the gap. CDR1 and CDR2 (germline): DFQATT, SNEGSKA (reference sequence). The CDR3 is 15 residues long.

V is TRBV9 and J is TRBJ1-3; tentative D call: TRBD1 (6 bases). The CDR3 contains 15 residues. Germline V gene sequence: CDR1 SGDLS, CDR2 YYNGEE. V was pared by 3 bases and J by 2 bases, with 12 bases between. CDR3 loop: CASSAGGGTGNTIYF. The CDR3 nucleotides are TGTGCCAGCAGCGCGGGGGGGGGCACTGGAAACACCATATATTTT.

This clonotype was counted only a few times. V and J are TRBV18 and TRBJ1-1; D perhaps matches TRBD1 (5 bases). With 3 bases removed from V and 3 bases from J, the gap between germline ends came to 8 bases. The CDR3 is 13 amino acids. CDR1 and CDR2 from the germline V gene are KGHSH and LQKENI. The CDR3: CASSPARDTEAFF. The CDR3 nucleotides are TGTGCCAGCTCACCGGCCAGGGACACTGAAGCTTTCTTT.

This clonotype was observed a few times. The rearrangement links TRBV6-1 to TRBJ2-2, with D possibly TRBD2 on 6 matching bases. The length of the CDR3 is 14 residues. V was pared by 9 bases and J by 1 base, with 12 bases between. Germline V CDR1 and CDR2: MNHNS, SASEGT. This chain's CDR3 is CASARDLNTGELFF. The DNA of the CDR3 is TGTGCCAGTGCCCGGGACTTGAACACCGGGGAGCTGTTTTTT.

The V and J genes are TRBV7-9 and TRBJ2-2, with D tentatively TRBD2 (6 bases). Per germline, CDR1 SEHNR and CDR2 FQNEAQ (reference sequence). The V end lost 3 bases, the J end lost 7 bases, and 6 bases lay between the germline ends. The CDR3 runs to 12 residues. CDR3 residues: CASSFGGGELFF. CDR3 nucleotides: TGTGCCAGCAGCTTCGGGGGCGGGGAGCTGTTTTTT.

This clonotype appeared many times. V usage is TRBV7-8 and J usage is TRBJ2-1; 7 bases agree with TRBD2. The CDR3 is 14 residues long. Germline assignment: CDR1 SGHVS and CDR2 FQNEAQ. The V gene end was trimmed by 6 bases and the J gene end by 4 bases; junction bases not matched to a gene: 6. The CDR3 loop reads CASRALAEYNEQFF. The CDR3 coding sequence is TGTGCCAGCAGAGCCCTAGCGGAGTACAATGAGCAGTTCTTC.

The chain employs TRBV4-1 and TRBJ2-3, with a weak D call TRBD1 (5 bases). Germline V gene data show CDR1 as MGHRA and CDR2 as YSYEKL. This CDR3 is 17 amino acids long. Trimming cost V 4 bases and J 6 bases, with 23 bases left between them. The CDR3 loop reads CASSPTATFPIVDTQYF. As DNA, the CDR3 is TGCGCCAGCAGCCCGACAGCGACCTTCCCGATCGTTGATACGCAGTATTTT.

As regards this clonotype: One end of the junction is discordant with germline, which a read error may explain. The chain recombines TRBV7-2 with TRBJ2-5, with D possibly TRBD1 on 7 matching bases. Germline V CDR1 and CDR2: SGHTA, FQGNSA. This CDR3 is built from 16 residues. In DNA, the CDR3 is TGTGCCAGCAGCTGGGGGGACAGCCCTATCAGCGAGACCCAGCACTTC. This sequence encodes CASSWGDSPISETQHF.

Concerning this clonotype itself: With a much larger clone just one base away, this may be a read error. The chain combines TRBV12-3 or TRBV12-4 with TRBJ2-2, with a tentative D call TRBD2 (6 bases). This CDR3 has 16 amino acids. CDR3: CASSLPGRGNTGELIF. The CDR3 DNA is TGTGCCAGCAGTCTACCGGGACGGGGGAACACCGGGGAGCTGATTTTT.

This clonotype has more than one count but fewer than ten. The chain employs TRBV28 and TRBJ2-7; 7 bases fit TRBD1. The CDR3 length is 16 residues. After removal of 3 bases from V and 1 base from J, the junction contained 9 bases not matched to a gene. Germline V gene data show CDR1 as MDHEN and CDR2 as SYDVKM. CDR3 protein: CASSFRQGDLSYEQYF. CDR3 sequence (DNA): TGTGCCAGCAGTTTTCGCCAGGGGGATCTTTCCTACGAGCAGTACTTC.

This clonotype appeared a few times. This chain joins TRBV20-1 and TRBJ2-7, with D possibly matching TRBD1 (6 bases). Trimming took 3 bases from V and 9 from J, leaving 18 bases between them. Looked up from germline, CDR1 is DFQATT and CDR2 is SNEGSKA (reference sequence). CDR3 size: 13 residues. Written as DNA, the CDR3 is TGCAGTGCTAGCCAGCGGCCCAGAGGGGGGCAGTACTTC. Translation gives CSASQRPRGGQYF.

This clonotype was recorded at least ten times. J is TRBJ2-2 and V is TRBV7-3, with TRBD2 matching 8 bases. CDR1 and CDR2 from the germline V gene are SGHTA and FQGTGA. The length of the CDR3 is 15 residues. The V gene end was trimmed by 3 bases and the J gene end by 4 bases; junction bases not matched to a gene: 4. The CDR3 reads CASSFSGGSTGELFF. The CDR3 nucleotides read TGTGCCAGCAGCTTTTCGGGGGGGAGCACCGGGGAGCTGTTTTTT.

This clonotype has at least ten counts. This chain connects TRBV7-2 to TRBJ1-2; 7 bases are a match to TRBD1. J lost 5 bases, V lost 4 bases, and 7 bases had no gene match. This CDR3 spans 14 amino acids. The germline gives CDR1 SGHTA, CDR2 FQGNSA. The CDR3 spells CASSSETGQYGYTF. The CDR3 DNA sequence: TGTGCCAGCAGCTCGGAGACAGGGCAGTATGGCTACACCTTC.

The chain has TRBV2 and TRBJ1-4; 7 positions agree with TRBD1. CDR1 is SNHLY, CDR2 FYNNEI, per germline. After removal of 6 bases from V and 7 bases from J, the junction contained 2 bases not matched to a gene. The CDR3 covers 12 residues. In nucleotides, the CDR3 is TGTGCCAGCAGGGGGGACAGTGAAAAACTGTTTTTT. This translates into CASRGDSEKLFF.

Many counts were recorded for this clonotype. The J gene is TRBJ1-5, the V gene TRBV7-2; D perhaps matches TRBD1 (6 bases). Looked up from germline, CDR1 is SGHTA and CDR2 is FQGNSA. This CDR3 region has 15 residues. The V and J ends lost 2 bases and 3 bases respectively, with 11 bases between them. The CDR3 DNA reads TGTGCCAGCAGCTTATACAGGGATGCCAATCAGCCCCAGCATTTT. It translates to CASSLYRDANQPQHF.

This clonotype was seen only a few times. CDR3 nucleotide sequence: TGTGCCAGCAGGCAAGGACAGGGAGTGAATCAGCCCCAGCATTTT. This encodes CASRQGQGVNQPQHF. The rearrangement uses TRBV6-5 and TRBJ1-5; TRBD1 agrees at 8 bases. Trimming took 6 bases from V and 4 from J; bases not matched to a gene: 8. There are 15 residues in the CDR3. In germline, CDR1 is MNHEY, CDR2 SVGAGI.

The gene calls are TRBV2 and TRBJ2-1; 7 bases align to TRBD2. CDR3 size: 14 residues. CDR1 and CDR2 (germline): SNHLY, FYNNEI. Losses at the gene ends were 2 bases for V and 9 bases for J; bases not matched to a gene: 7. CDR3 amino acids: CASSETGTKVEQFF. CDR3 bases: TGTGCCAGCAGTGAAACGGGGACTAAGGTTGAGCAGTTCTTC.

This clonotype was seen a handful of times. The chain combines TRBV5-1 with TRBJ1-6, with D maybe TRBD1 (5 bases). The germline V gene has CDR1 SGHRS and CDR2 YFSETQ. This CDR3 has 16 residues. Trimming removed 0 bases from V and 10 bases from J, with 17 bases in between. Here the CDR3 reads CASSLGQGSISSPLHF. CDR3 nucleotide sequence: TGCGCCAGCAGCTTGGGGCAGGGATCTATCTCCTCACCCCTCCACTTT.

This clonotype was observed many times. This chain joins TRBV7-6 and TRBJ2-7; TRBD1 agrees at 9 bases. This CDR3 has 15 amino acids. V gave up 4 bases and J gave up 5 bases; unmatched junction bases: 9. Germline-derived CDR1 and CDR2 are SGHVS and FNYEAQ. CDR3 sequence reads: CASSSRTGEDDEQYF. Written as DNA, the CDR3 is TGTGCCAGCAGCTCCCGGACAGGGGAGGACGACGAGCAGTACTTC.

This clonotype has more than one count but fewer than ten. The chain is built from TRBV5-6 and TRBJ2-7, with D unclear. The CDR3 covers 14 residues. Germline V gene data show CDR1 as SGHDT and CDR2 as YYEEEE. V dropped 0 bases and J dropped 5 bases, with 12 bases sitting between them. The CDR3 region is CASSLAGRAHEQYF. Here the CDR3 DNA reads TGTGCCAGCAGCTTGGCGGGCAGAGCGCACGAGCAGTACTTC.

In this sample, this clonotype turned up many times. The chain couples TRBV7-6 to TRBJ2-3; D could derive from TRBD1 or TRBD2 (7 bases each). The CDR3 is 14 residues long. Per germline, CDR1 SGHVS and CDR2 FNYEAQ. The V and J ends lost 4 bases and 6 bases respectively, with 14 bases between them. For the CDR3, the DNA is TGTGCCAGCAGCTCGACAGGGAGGGTTGATACGCAGTATTTT. Protein: CASSSTGRVDTQYF.